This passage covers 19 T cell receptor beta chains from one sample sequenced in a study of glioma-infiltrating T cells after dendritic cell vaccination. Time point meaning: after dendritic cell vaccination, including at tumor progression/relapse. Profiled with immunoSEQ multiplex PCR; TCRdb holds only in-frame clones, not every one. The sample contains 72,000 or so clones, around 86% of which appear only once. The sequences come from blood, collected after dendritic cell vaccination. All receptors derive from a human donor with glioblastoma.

The chain's CDR3 is CASSLGTGYEQYF. In DNA form, the CDR3 reads TGTGCCAGCAGTTTGGGGACAGGGTACGAGCAGTACTTC. The chain is built from TRBV28 and TRBJ2-7; 9 bases line up with TRBD1. CDR3 length: 13 amino acids. CDR1 and CDR2 (germline): MDHEN, SYDVKM. V shed 3 bases, J shed 4 bases, and the junction held 1 base outside the gene matches. Full variable domain (remainder filled in from reference TRBV28 and TRBJ2-7): DVKVTQSSRYLVKRTGEKVFLECVQDMDHENMFWYRQDPGLGLRLIYFSYDVKMKEKGDIPEGYSVSREKKERFSLILESASTNQTSMYLCASSLGTGYEQYFGPGTRLTVT.

The CDR3 coding sequence is TGTGCCAGCAGTCCCGGAGCGGGGTCTCTAGGAGGAAACACCATATATTTT. This gives the protein CASSPGAGSLGGNTIYF. The genes are TRBV27 and TRBJ1-3; D unclear. CDR3 length equals 17 residues. Germline V lookup: CDR1 MNHEY, CDR2 SMNVEV (reference sequence). V lost 5 bases to trimming and J lost 4 bases, with 21 bases between them.

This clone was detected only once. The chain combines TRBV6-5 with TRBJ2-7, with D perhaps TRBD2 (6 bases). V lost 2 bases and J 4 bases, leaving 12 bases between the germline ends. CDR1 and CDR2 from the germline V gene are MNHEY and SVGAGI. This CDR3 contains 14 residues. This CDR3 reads CASSYGQGGYEQYF. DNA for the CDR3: TGTGCCAGCAGTTACGGGCAGGGAGGATACGAGCAGTACTTC.

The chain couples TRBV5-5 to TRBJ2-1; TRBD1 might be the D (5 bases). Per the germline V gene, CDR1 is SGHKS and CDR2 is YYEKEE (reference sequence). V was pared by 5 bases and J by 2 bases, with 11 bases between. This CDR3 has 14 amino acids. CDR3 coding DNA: TGTGCCAGCAGTTTTACAGGTACCTACAATGAGCAGTTCTTC. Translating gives CASSFTGTYNEQFF.

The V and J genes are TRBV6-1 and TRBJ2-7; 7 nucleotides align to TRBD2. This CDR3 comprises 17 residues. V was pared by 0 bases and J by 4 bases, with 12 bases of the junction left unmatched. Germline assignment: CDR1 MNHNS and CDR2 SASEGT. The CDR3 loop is CASSEALFQRGSYEQYF. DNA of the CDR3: TGTGCCAGCAGTGAAGCGCTTTTCCAGCGGGGAAGTTACGAGCAGTACTTC.

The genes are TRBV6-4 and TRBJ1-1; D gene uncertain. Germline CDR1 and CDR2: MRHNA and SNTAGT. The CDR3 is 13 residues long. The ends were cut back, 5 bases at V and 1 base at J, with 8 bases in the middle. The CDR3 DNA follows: TGTGCCAGCAGTTCACAACCGAACACTGAAGCTTTCTTT. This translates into CASSSQPNTEAFF.

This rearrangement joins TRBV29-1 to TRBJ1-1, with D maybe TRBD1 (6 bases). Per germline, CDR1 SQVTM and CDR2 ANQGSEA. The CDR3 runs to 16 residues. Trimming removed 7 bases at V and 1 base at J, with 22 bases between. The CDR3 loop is CSASSRAGAGNTEAFF. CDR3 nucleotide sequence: TGCAGCGCCAGCTCCCGAGCGGGGGCGGGGAACACTGAAGCTTTCTTT.

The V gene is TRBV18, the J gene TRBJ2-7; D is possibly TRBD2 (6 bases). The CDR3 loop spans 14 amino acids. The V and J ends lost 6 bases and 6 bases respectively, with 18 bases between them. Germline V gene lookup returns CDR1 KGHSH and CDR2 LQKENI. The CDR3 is CASSLSRGGPEQYF. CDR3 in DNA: TGTGCCAGCTCCCTCTCGAGGGGAGGTCCCGAGCAGTACTTC.

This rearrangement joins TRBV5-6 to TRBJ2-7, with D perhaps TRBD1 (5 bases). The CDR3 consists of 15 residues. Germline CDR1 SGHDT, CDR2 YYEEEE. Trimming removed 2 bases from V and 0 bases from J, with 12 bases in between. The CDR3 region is CASSLGQGSSYEQYF. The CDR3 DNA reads TGTGCCAGCAGCTTAGGTCAGGGAAGCTCCTACGAGCAGTACTTC.

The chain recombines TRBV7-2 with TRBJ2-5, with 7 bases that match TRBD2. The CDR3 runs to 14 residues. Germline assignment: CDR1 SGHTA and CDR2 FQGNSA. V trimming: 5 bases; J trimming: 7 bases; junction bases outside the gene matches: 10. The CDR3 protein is CASSPGEAGRTQYF. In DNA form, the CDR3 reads TGTGCCAGCAGCCCGGGGGAAGCGGGGAGGACCCAGTACTTC.

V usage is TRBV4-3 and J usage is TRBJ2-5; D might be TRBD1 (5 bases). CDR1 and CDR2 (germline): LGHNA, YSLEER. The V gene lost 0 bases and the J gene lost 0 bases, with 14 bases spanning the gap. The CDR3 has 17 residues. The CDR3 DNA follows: TGCGCCAGCAGCCAAGATAGGGGCAGATTATACCAAGAGACCCAGTACTTC. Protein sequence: CASSQDRGRLYQETQYF.

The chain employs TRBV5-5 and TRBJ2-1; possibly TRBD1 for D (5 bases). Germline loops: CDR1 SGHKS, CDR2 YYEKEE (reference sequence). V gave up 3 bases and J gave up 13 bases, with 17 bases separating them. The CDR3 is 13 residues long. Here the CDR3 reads CASSSAGNEIQFF. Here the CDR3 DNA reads TGTGCCAGCAGCTCCGCAGGGAATGAAATCCAGTTCTTC.

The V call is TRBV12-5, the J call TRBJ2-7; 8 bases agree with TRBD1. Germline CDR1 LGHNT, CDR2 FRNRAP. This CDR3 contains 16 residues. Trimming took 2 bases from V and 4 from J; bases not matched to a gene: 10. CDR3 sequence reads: CASGLSLGRQGYEQYF. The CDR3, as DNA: TGTGCTAGTGGTTTGTCCCTCGGTAGACAGGGGTACGAGCAGTACTTC. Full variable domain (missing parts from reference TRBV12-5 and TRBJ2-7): DARVTQTPRHKVTEMGQEVTMRCQPILGHNTVFWYRQTMMQGLELLAYFRNRAPLDDSGMPKDRFSAEMPDATLATLKIQPSEPRDSAVYFCASGLSLGRQGYEQYFGPGTRLTVT.

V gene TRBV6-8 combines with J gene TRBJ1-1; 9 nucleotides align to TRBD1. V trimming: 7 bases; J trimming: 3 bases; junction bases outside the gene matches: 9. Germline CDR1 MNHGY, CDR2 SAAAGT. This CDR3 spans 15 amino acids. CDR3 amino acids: CASKSGTGLYTEAFF. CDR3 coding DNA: TGTGCCAGCAAATCCGGGACAGGGTTGTACACTGAAGCTTTCTTT.

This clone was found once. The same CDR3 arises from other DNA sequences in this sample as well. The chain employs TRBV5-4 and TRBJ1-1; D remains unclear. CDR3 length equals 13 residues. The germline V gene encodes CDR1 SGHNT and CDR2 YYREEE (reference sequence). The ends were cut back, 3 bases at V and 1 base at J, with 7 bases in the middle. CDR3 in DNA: TGTGCCAGCAGCTGGAGTGGGAACACTGAAGCTTTCTTT. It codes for CASSWSGNTEAFF.

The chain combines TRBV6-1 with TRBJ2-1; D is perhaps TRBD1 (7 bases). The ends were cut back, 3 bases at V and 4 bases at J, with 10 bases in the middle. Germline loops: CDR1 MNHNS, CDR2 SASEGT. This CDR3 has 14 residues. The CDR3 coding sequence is TGTGCCAGCAGTGACAGGGGGGATTACAATGAGCAGTTCTTC. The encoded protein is CASSDRGDYNEQFF.

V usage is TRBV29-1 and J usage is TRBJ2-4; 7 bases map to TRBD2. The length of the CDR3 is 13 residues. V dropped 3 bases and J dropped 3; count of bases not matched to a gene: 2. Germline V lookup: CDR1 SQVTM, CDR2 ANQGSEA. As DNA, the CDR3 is TGCAGCGTTGAGGGGGGGATCAAAAACATTCAGTACTTC. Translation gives CSVEGGIKNIQYF.

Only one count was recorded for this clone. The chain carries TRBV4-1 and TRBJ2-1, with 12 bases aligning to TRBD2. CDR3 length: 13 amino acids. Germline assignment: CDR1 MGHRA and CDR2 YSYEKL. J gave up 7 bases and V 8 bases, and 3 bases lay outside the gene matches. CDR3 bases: TGCGCCAGCCGGACTAGCGGGACAAATGAGCAGTTCTTC. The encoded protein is CASRTSGTNEQFF.

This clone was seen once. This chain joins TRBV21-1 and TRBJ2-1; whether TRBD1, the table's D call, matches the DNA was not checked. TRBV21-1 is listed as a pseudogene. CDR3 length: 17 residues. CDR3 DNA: TGTGCCAGCACCCCTGAGGGCCGGACAGGGGCCTTTAATGAGCAGTTCTTC. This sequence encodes CASTPEGRTGAFNEQFF.